This T cell receptor (beta chain) was sequenced during a study of identical twins. Germline V gene lookup returns CDR1 LNHNV and CDR2 YYDKDF (reference sequence). The CDR3 covers 14 residues. Trimming took off 1 base at V and 0 bases at J, with 6 bases between the two ends. A universal primer site came from template switching; cDNA carried unique molecular identifiers. In TCRdb, the 5' RACE reads were re-called with MiXCR into one record per CDR3 protein. The data contain about 920,000 distinct CDR3 sequences, 9% to 15% of them singletons. This clonotype was seen many times. Its cognate antigen is unknown. Points from the study as a whole: Sharing of beta out-of-frame sequences by twins showed a weaker excess.

A further study also used this sample, focusing on yellow fever vaccine responses in identical twins. That publication notes: Convergence reportedly seemed to mark part of the twins' vaccine T cell response, with personalization marking the rest.

Sequencing was done on a sample of PBMCs. The V gene is TRBV15, the J gene TRBJ2-5; the D is unclear. This clonotype was obtained from a woman aged 18-29 years in good health. The CDR3 DNA reads TGTGCCACCAGCAGAGGACTGTACCAAGAGACCCAGTACTTC. Protein: CATSRGLYQETQYF.